The text below deals with one T cell receptor (beta chain). It lacks a known antigen. Base qualities are not recorded, but no much larger clone differs from it by a single base. This entry belongs to a study of Ad26.COV2.S vaccination and SARS-CoV-2 variants (dated by TCRdb to 2020 to 2023). As for the study more broadly: Donors in the vaccine arm were drawn from COV1001, a multicentre, randomized, double-blind, placebo-controlled phase I-IIa trial testing Ad26.COV2.S in healthy adults. Ad26.COV2.S was administered intramuscularly at a dose of 5x10^10 or 1x10^11 viral particles, either as one shot or as two shots given 56 days apart. TCRbeta repertoire sequencing was used to assess the specificity and breadth of SARS-CoV-2-reactive T cell receptors after Ad26.COV2.S vaccination. A total of around 32 samples were included in the TCR-sequenced set, comprising some 20 Ad26.COV2.S vaccine recipients, 5 placebo recipients and 8 SARS-CoV-2 convalescent individuals. Trial participants were randomized into five groups of five, in which low-dose or high-dose Ad26.COV2.S was given once or twice, or placebo was given on both occasions. Investigators did not know the trial group allocation while performing experiments and assessing outcomes. What the work shows at the level of the full study, not this receptor alone: It was noted by the authors that total T cell responses may have been underestimated by the TCR breadth and depth analyses. Compared with placebo recipients, Ad26.COV2.S recipients showed higher spike-specific TCR breadth (P = 0.0014). Substantial breadth of spike-specific CD8+ and CD4+ T cell responses was reported after vaccination. The study lacked the statistical power to compare responses across vaccine doses or regimens. Vaccine and placebo recipients had similar non-spike TCR breadth, a finding consistent with the vaccine containing only spike.

The immunoSEQ Assay was the method used to sequence TCRbeta CDR3 regions. After extraction, genomic DNA underwent amplification by bias-controlled multiplex PCR, followed by high-throughput sequencing. Processing in the source paper ran as follows. To quantify the absolute abundance of every unique TCRbeta CDR3 region, sequences were collapsed and filtered. T cell fraction was estimated by normalizing TCRbeta template counts to usable DNA, with usable DNA measured through amplification of reference genes found in all nucleated cells. Repertoire TCRs were annotated as SARS-CoV-2-specific by exact matching of V gene, CDR3 amino acid sequence and J gene to a known reactive TCR set. The reference SARS-CoV-2 TCR set came from MIRA and was filtered for enrichment in COVID-19-positive ImmuneCODE repertoires, removing public or cross-reactive TCRs. Drawing on the MIRA antigens, annotated TCRs were analysed further at the level of specific ORF or position within ORF. Breadth was defined as the number of annotated unique rearrangements divided by the total number of unique productive rearrangements, and depth was defined as the summed frequency of the annotated unique rearrangements. TCR breadth was compared between groups using two-sided Wilcoxon rank-sum tests. TCRdb stores this immuneACCESS table with in-frame sequences only. Part of the clones is absent; in the studies checked, under half of the shortfall reflects unresolved V genes, and no reason is known for the rest. Clone size and V and J calls were adopted from that table, with D and trimming inferred from the DNA. Present in this sample are nearly 400,000 clones, about nine tenths of which were seen just once. Approximately 1.9% of the sample is taken by the ten largest.

V is pruned by 7 bases and J by 2 bases, leaving 11 bases of the junction without a gene match. Counted from cysteine to phenylalanine, this CDR3 has 17 amino acids. Of all the DNA, just the CDR3 is kept, 51 bases in frame from base 1. The germline V gene gives CDR1 as MDHEN and CDR2 as SYDVKM. The treatment or condition label for this specimen denotes: some 19 received Ad26.COV2.S at low or high dose, single or two shots; about 5 received placebo; per-sample allocation not given. Repertoires of vaccine and placebo recipients were sequenced from samples taken on day 63 after the first injection. Cohort 1b enrolled 20 to 30 adults aged 18-55 years at a single site in Boston, USA, between 29 July and 7 August 2020. Ad26.COV2.S was a replication-incompetent adenovirus type 26 vector that expressed a prefusion-stabilized SARS-CoV-2 spike protein derived from the original Wuhan strain.

The sequence derives from a person between 18 and 60 years old who received the Ad26.COV2.S COVID-19 vaccine or a placebo. The sequence is built from TRBV28 and TRBJ1-1; 12 bases in between match TRBD1. The specimen comprised peripheral blood, sampled in a trial of Ad26.COV2.S vaccine versus placebo. The CDR3 amino acid sequence is: CASTPGPGQGANTEAFF. The sequenced DNA is TGTGCCAGCACCCCAGGCCCGGGACAGGGGGCAAACACTGAAGCTTTCTTT.